These T cell receptor beta chains were read from a single sample in a study of T cells in Graves' hyperthyroidism and ophthalmopathy. MiXCR, run by TCRdb on the multiplex PCR reads, gives a single entry per CDR3 protein. In the table there are roughly 99,000 distinct CDR3 sequences, about a sixth of which are singletons. Sequencing input: blood. These receptors were taken from a woman aged 45 to 65 with Graves' hyperthyroidism. The CDR3 runs from the conserved cysteine through the conserved F or W. D genes are given only for firm matches. Clone size appears in some rows only: once, few, many, or a class for an expanded clone.

DNA | CDR3 | J | V | size | D
TGCGCCAGCAGCCAAGGGCTGGGGTATGGCTACACCTTC | CASSQGLGYGYTF | TRBJ1-2 | TRBV4-1 | many | NA
TGTGCCAGCAGTTTTCCCGGACTAGCGCCATACAATGAGCAGTTCTTC | CASSFPGLAPYNEQFF | TRBJ2-1 | TRBV28 | many | TRBD2
TGTGCCAGCGGGACAGGGGGCGGAGATACGCAGTATTTT | CASGTGGGDTQYF | TRBJ2-3 | TRBV7-2 | NA | TRBD1
TGTGCCAGCAGCTTATCTAGCGGGAGTTTGGTAGATACGCAGTATTTT | CASSLSSGSLVDTQYF | TRBJ2-3 | TRBV11-2 | many | TRBD2
TGTGCCTGGAAAGCCCCGGGACAGGGGGCCGGGGGCTACACCTTC | CAWKAPGQGAGGYTF | TRBJ1-2 | TRBV30 | many | TRBD1
TGCGCCAGCAGCCAGACAGGAAACACCATATATTTT | CASSQTGNTIYF | TRBJ1-3 | TRBV4-1 | many | NA
TGCAGCGTTCAAATAACAGGGGGTGGTGGCTACACCTTC | CSVQITGGGGYTF | TRBJ1-2 | TRBV29-1 | many | TRBD1
TGTGCCAGCAGCTTATCGGTCAGCCCCACGCATTTT | CASSLSVSPTHF | TRBJ1-5 | TRBV7-8 | many | NA
TGCAGTGCTAGAGCCCGGGAGGGGTTAGCTAACTATGGCTACACCTTC | CSARAREGLANYGYTF | TRBJ1-2 | TRBV20-1 | many | NA
TGTGCCAGCAGTCACCCGGGACTAGCGGGACCCTACGAGCAGTACTTC | CASSHPGLAGPYEQYF | TRBJ2-7 | TRBV27 | few | TRBD2
TGTCCCGGACAGGGAAGTTCCTACAATGAGCAGTTCTTC | CPGQGSSYNEQFF | TRBJ2-1 | TRBV28 | many | TRBD1
TGTGCCAGCAGTTACCTCCGAGGGACAGGTGTTAGATATGGTTCACCCCTCCACTTT | CASSYLRGTGVRYGSPLHF | TRBJ1-6 | TRBV6-5 | many | TRBD1
TGCGCCAGCAGCGGAGGACTAGCGGGAGGCTACGAGCAGTACTTC | CASSGGLAGGYEQYF | TRBJ2-7 | TRBV5-1 | few | TRBD2
TGCGCCAGCAGCTTACCGAGCCCAATCGGGGAGCTGTTTTTT | CASSLPSPIGELFF | TRBJ2-2 | TRBV5-1 | many | NA
TGTGCCAGCAGCTCACTAGCGGGACAAGAGACCCAGTACTTC | CASSSLAGQETQYF | TRBJ2-5 | TRBV11-2 | NA | TRBD2
TGTGCCAGCATAGGGTGGGGTAATGAGCAGTTCTTC | CASIGWGNEQFF | TRBJ2-1 | TRBV6-1 | many | NA
TGCAGTGTTTTGGCTTGGCTAGCGGTCCAAGAGACCCAGTACTTC | CSVLAWLAVQETQYF | TRBJ2-5 | TRBV20-1 | NA | TRBD2
TGTGCCAGCTCACCAAACTTTGGACAGGGGCCGTACAATGAGCAGTTCTTC | CASSPNFGQGPYNEQFF | TRBJ2-1 | TRBV18 | many | TRBD1
TGTGCCAGCAGCCAACCTTTGAATGGCTACACCTTC | CASSQPLNGYTF | TRBJ1-2 | TRBV3-1 | many | NA
TGCAGTGCTAGAGAGGCGGGAGGTGGAGATACGCAGTATTTT | CSAREAGGGDTQYF | TRBJ2-3 | TRBV20-1 | many | TRBD2
TGTGCCAGCAGCTTATACCCAACTAACTATGGCTACACCTTC | CASSLYPTNYGYTF | TRBJ1-2 | TRBV7-9 | NA | NA
TGCAGCGTCGCACCGGGACTAGCGGTCCAAGAGACCCAGTACTTC | CSVAPGLAVQETQYF | TRBJ2-5 | TRBV29-1 | NA | TRBD2
TGTGCCAGCAGCTTAGGTCCAGGGGATTCACCCCTCCACTTT | CASSLGPGDSPLHF | TRBJ1-6 | TRBV7-8 | many | NA
TGCGCCAGCAGCCCGGGACTAAATAGCAATCAGCCCCAGCATTTT | CASSPGLNSNQPQHF | TRBJ1-5 | TRBV5-1 | many | NA
TGCGCCAGCAGGGGAGGCACTGAAGCTTTCTTT | CASRGGTEAFF | TRBJ1-1 | TRBV5-1 | many | NA
TGTGCCAGCAGTTTACAGGGCGTCAGGCATACGCAGTATTTT | CASSLQGVRHTQYF | TRBJ2-3 | TRBV2 | many | NA
TGCGCCAGCAGCTTGTACGAACTAGCGGGCCTCCTTGGCAATGAGCAGTTCTTC | CASSLYELAGLLGNEQFF | TRBJ2-1 | TRBV5-1 | many | TRBD2
TGTGCCAGCAGCTTCCGGGACAGTAATGAAAAACTGTTTTTT | CASSFRDSNEKLFF | TRBJ1-4 | TRBV5-8 | many | TRBD1
TGTGCCAGCAGCCCCCCGGGACTAGGTGGGGAGACCCAGTACTTC | CASSPPGLGGETQYF | TRBJ2-5 | TRBV28 | many | TRBD2
TGTGCCAGCAGTTCTTTCGGCCTAGCTAGGGAGAATGAGCAGTTCTTC | CASSSFGLARENEQFF | TRBJ2-1 | TRBV28 | many | NA
TGTGCCAGCAGCCAACCGGCGGGACCCCCGTACTTC | CASSQPAGPPYF | TRBJ2-5 | TRBV3-1 | many | NA
TGTGCCAGCAGTAAGGACAGGGGGTACGAGCAGTACTTC | CASSKDRGYEQYF | TRBJ2-7 | TRBV6-1 | many | TRBD1
TGTGCCAGCAGTGCGTTAGATACGCAGTATTTT | CASSALDTQYF | TRBJ2-3 | TRBV2 | many | NA
TGTGCCAGCTCAAAGGGGGCCTGGAGTACGCCCGATACGCAGTATTTT | CASSKGAWSTPDTQYF | TRBJ2-3 | TRBV6-1 | many | TRBD1
TGTGCCAGCAGCTTATCGGGCGGGAAGGAGACCCAGTACTTC | CASSLSGGKETQYF | TRBJ2-5 | TRBV7-9 | many | NA
TGCGCCAGCAGCATCAACCTGGAGCAGTTCTTC | CASSINLEQFF | TRBJ2-1 | TRBV5-1 | many | NA
TGTGCCAGCAGTCTCCGGGGTAGCGGGAGGGTGGATGAGCAGTTCTTC | CASSLRGSGRVDEQFF | TRBJ2-1 | TRBV28 | many | TRBD2
TGTGCCAGCAGCCCGGACAGGGTAGATTCACCCCTCCACTTT | CASSPDRVDSPLHF | TRBJ1-6 | TRBV7-3 | many | TRBD1
TGTGCCAGCAGTCCCCCGGGACAGAAGAATGAAAAACTGTTTTTT | CASSPPGQKNEKLFF | TRBJ1-4 | TRBV2 | many | TRBD1
TGTGCCAGCAGCTTATATTCGTCAGGCTACACTGAAGCTTTCTTT | CASSLYSSGYTEAFF | TRBJ1-1 | TRBV7-2 | many | NA
TGCAGTGCTAGTCCCGGGACAGAAGAGACCCAGTACTTC | CSASPGTEETQYF | TRBJ2-5 | TRBV20-1 | many | TRBD1